These T cell receptor beta chains were read from a single sample in a study of T cells in Graves' hyperthyroidism and ophthalmopathy. From the multiplex PCR reads, TCRdb called clonotypes with MiXCR, one entry per CDR3 protein. The sample has more than 550,000 distinct CDR3 sequences, 18% seen once. Sequencing was performed on blood. The receptors stem from a woman aged 45-59 years with Graves' hyperthyroidism that later progressed to Graves' ophthalmopathy. Both conserved end residues are part of each CDR3. D genes are given only for firm matches. Clone size is given for some rows only: seen once, a few or many times, or a class if the clone is expanded.

>-|TRBJ1-2|-|TRBV19
CASSMERTDGYTF
TGTGCCAGTAGTATGGAAAGGACGGATGGCTACACCTTC
>TRBD2|TRBJ2-3|few|TRBV12-3/TRBV12-4
CASTSGGGSTDTQYF
TGTGCCAGCACCTCCGGCGGGGGGAGCACAGATACGCAGTATTTT
>-|TRBJ2-5|few|TRBV3-1
CASSPQGGWGGTQETQYF
TGTGCCAGCAGCCCACAGGGGGGGTGGGGTGGGACCCAAGAGACCCAGTACTTC
>-|TRBJ2-1|few|TRBV2
CASTKEWRGVMDEQFF
TGTGCCAGCACCAAAGAATGGAGGGGCGTCATGGATGAGCAGTTCTTC
>-|TRBJ1-1|many|TRBV5-1
CASSLQGAAYNEAFF
TGCGCCAGCAGCTTGCAGGGTGCAGCGTACAACGAAGCTTTCTTT
>-|TRBJ1-1|-|TRBV20-1
CSARGGTYTEAFF
TGCAGTGCTAGAGGCGGGACCTACACTGAAGCTTTCTTT
>-|TRBJ1-5|many|TRBV7-9
CAVTGQNGNQPQHF
TGTGCCGTTACGGGTCAAAATGGTAATCAGCCCCAGCATTTT
>TRBD1|TRBJ1-1|few|TRBV29-1
CSAWTGGKAEAFF
TGCAGCGCCTGGACAGGGGGGAAGGCTGAAGCTTTCTTT
>TRBD1|TRBJ1-5|few|TRBV6-1
CASSELDRGEQPQHF
TGTGCCAGCAGTGAACTCGACAGGGGTGAACAGCCCCAGCATTTT
>-|TRBJ2-3|-|TRBV19
CASSPIRDTQYF
TGTGCCAGTAGTCCCATCCGAGATACGCAGTATTTT
>TRBD1|TRBJ1-2|many|TRBV28
CASSFSRGQGRLDGYTF
TGTGCCAGCAGTTTCAGTCGTGGACAGGGAAGGTTAGATGGCTACACCTTC
>-|TRBJ2-7|-|TRBV6-1
CASRALEGTYEQYF
TGTGCCAGCAGGGCCTTAGAGGGAACCTACGAGCAGTACTTC
>TRBD2|TRBJ2-2|-|TRBV20-1
CSATRVLAGGLNTGELLF
TGCAGTGCTACCCGGGTACTAGCGGGGGGGTTGAACACCGGGGAGCTGCTTTTT
>TRBD1|TRBJ1-1|few|TRBV15
CATSRDLWTGVTEAFF
TGTGCCACCAGCAGAGATCTTTGGACAGGGGTCACTGAAGCTTTCTTT
>-|TRBJ1-1|many|TRBV18
CASSPLSGGNTEAFF
TGTGCCAGCTCACCACTATCGGGGGGGAACACTGAAGCTTTCTTT
>-|TRBJ1-1|many|TRBV5-1
CATRGGVRNTEAFF
TGCGCCACCCGCGGGGGAGTCAGGAACACTGAAGCTTTCTTT
>-|TRBJ1-2|many|TRBV9
CASSADHGYGYTF
TGTGCCAGCAGCGCGGACCATGGCTATGGCTACACCTTC
>TRBD2|TRBJ2-5|-|TRBV5-1
CASSRTSGVDGETQYF
TGCGCCAGCAGCCGGACTAGCGGGGTAGACGGGGAGACCCAGTACTTC
>-|TRBJ2-2|-|TRBV3-1
CASSQGTTTGGELFF
TGTGCCAGCAGCCAAGGGACGACCACAGGCGGGGAGCTGTTTTTT
>TRBD1|TRBJ2-5|-|TRBV5-5
CASSLWAGGGETQYF
TGTGCCAGCAGCTTGTGGGCAGGGGGTGGAGAGACCCAGTACTTC
>-|TRBJ2-3|many|TRBV5-8
CASSPRASDTQYF
TGTGCCAGCAGCCCCAGAGCGTCAGATACGCAGTATTTT
>-|TRBJ2-5|many|TRBV12-3/TRBV12-4
CASSLWQGETQYF
TGTGCCAGCAGTTTGTGGCAAGGCGAGACCCAGTACTTC
>-|TRBJ2-3|few|TRBV29-1
CSVEVQADTQYF
TGCAGCGTTGAAGTACAGGCAGATACGCAGTATTTT
>-|TRBJ1-4|few|TRBV29-1
CSVEGRANEKLFF
TGCAGCGTTGAAGGCAGGGCGAATGAAAAACTGTTTTTT
>TRBD1|TRBJ1-2|many|TRBV11-3
CASSFSRGRGCGYTF
TGTGCCAGCAGCTTCAGCAGGGGGCGAGGATGTGGCTACACCTTC
>-|TRBJ1-2|few|TRBV27
CASSSTPPDGYTF
TGTGCCAGCAGTTCTACCCCCCCGGATGGCTACACCTTC
>-|TRBJ1-5|-|TRBV7-2
CASSLLPGLGNQPQHF
TGTGCCAGCAGCTTACTCCCGGGGCTGGGCAATCAGCCCCAGCATTTT
>-|TRBJ2-7|many|TRBV20-1
CSARDSGYEQYF
TGCAGTGCTAGAGATTCGGGCTACGAGCAGTACTTC
>TRBD2|TRBJ2-1|many|TRBV3-1
CASSQGLGAGGTSYNEQFF
TGTGCCAGCAGCCAAGGTTTAGGAGCGGGGGGAACGTCCTACAATGAGCAGTTCTTC
>-|TRBJ2-7|few|TRBV7-8
CASSLGGDTSYEQYF
TGTGCCAGCAGCTTAGGGGGGGACACTTCCTACGAGCAGTACTTC
>-|TRBJ1-6|few|TRBV10-2
CASSEAGKGSPLHF
TGCGCCAGCAGTGAGGCAGGGAAGGGATCACCCCTCCACTTT
>TRBD1|TRBJ1-5|few|TRBV5-8
CASSLVPRGPNQPQHF
TGTGCCAGCAGCTTGGTTCCCAGGGGGCCAAATCAGCCCCAGCATTTT
>-|TRBJ1-4|many|TRBV11-2
CASSPPTGTLNEKLFF
TGTGCCAGCAGCCCACCAACAGGGACCCTTAATGAAAAACTGTTTTTT
>-|TRBJ1-6|many|TRBV3-1
CASSPSAYMWVPLHF
TGTGCCAGCAGCCCCTCTGCCTACATGTGGGTGCCCCTCCACTTT
>TRBD2|TRBJ2-1|many|TRBV3-1
CASSLLAGGPSKEQFF
TGTGCCAGCAGCCTACTAGCGGGGGGCCCTTCGAAAGAGCAGTTCTTC
>-|TRBJ1-3|few|TRBV7-8
CASSLEGTGNTIYF
TGTGCCAGCAGCTTAGAAGGGACTGGAAACACCATATATTTT
>-|TRBJ1-1|many|TRBV6-6
CASSYSSLNTEAFF
TGTGCCAGCAGTTACTCGAGTTTAAACACTGAAGCTTTCTTT
>-|TRBJ1-3|-|TRBV20-1
CSARGSGRPGNTIYF
TGCAGTGCTAGGGGATCAGGGAGGCCTGGAAACACCATATATTTT
>-|TRBJ1-3|-|TRBV7-9
CASSFGVLGNTIYF
TGTGCTAGCAGCTTCGGTGTTCTCGGAAACACCATATATTTT
>-|TRBJ1-2|-|TRBV19
CASSSEGRYGYTF
TGTGCCAGTAGTTCTGAGGGTCGGTATGGCTACACCTTC